The 25 T cell receptor beta chains below come from one sample, sequenced in a study of CD8+ T cells in alopecia areata. Extracted from the samples, RNA was reverse transcribed into cDNA to serve as the sequencing template. TCRdb's copy holds only in-frame clones and misses some; the assay was immunoSEQ multiplex PCR. The table includes around 200,000 clones, around 65% detected once. As for treatment: oral pan-JAK inhibitor, 5-10 mg twice daily. This material consisted of CD4+ T cells sorted from blood, taken at week 4, from a patient treated with tofacitinib. The origin of the receptors is a human donor with alopecia areata.

The J gene is TRBJ1-1, the V gene TRBV7-9, with D possibly TRBD1 on 6 matching bases. The CDR3 consists of 14 residues. Germline V gives CDR1 SEHNR, CDR2 FQNEAQ (reference sequence). Between the trimmed V and J ends, which lost 5 bases and 1 base, there was a span of 11 bases. CDR3 residues: CASSPARGNTEAFF. Here the CDR3 DNA reads TGTGCCAGCAGCCCGGCCAGGGGGAACACTGAAGCTTTCTTT.

The V gene is TRBV7-2, the J gene TRBJ1-2; D gene unclear. The CDR3 has 13 residues. V was trimmed by 4 bases and J by 1 base, leaving 7 bases between them. Germline lookup yields CDR1 SGHTA and CDR2 FQGNSA. The CDR3 sequence: CASSYTFNYGYTF. The CDR3 DNA sequence: TGTGCCAGCAGCTACACGTTTAACTATGGCTACACCTTC.

The rearrangement links TRBV9 to TRBJ1-1; D not certain. This CDR3 has 16 residues. Deletions cut 5 bases from V and 0 bases from J, with 17 bases between. Germline V gene data show CDR1 as SGDLS and CDR2 as YYNGEE. For the CDR3, the DNA is TGTGCCAGCAGTCCCCCGGGAGGTCGGATGAACACTGAAGCTTTCTTT. As protein: CASSPPGGRMNTEAFF.

CDR3 sequence (DNA): TGCGCCAGCAGCCAACAGGGTGATCAGCCCCAGCATTTT. Residues: CASSQQGDQPQHF. This chain joins TRBV4-1 and TRBJ1-5; possible D gene TRBD1, 5 bases. The V and J ends lost 2 bases and 5 bases respectively, with 7 bases between them. The CDR3 extends over 13 amino acids. The germline CDR1 and CDR2 sequences are MGHRA and YSYEKL.

The V and J genes are TRBV2 and TRBJ2-1; possibly TRBD1 for D (6 bases). Per the germline V gene, CDR1 is SNHLY and CDR2 is FYNNEI. This CDR3 spans 15 amino acids. Trimming removed 6 bases at V and 5 bases at J, with 17 bases between. The CDR3: CASRISGVGHNEQFF. As DNA, the CDR3 is TGTGCCAGCAGGATTTCAGGGGTGGGTCACAATGAGCAGTTCTTC.

The chain employs TRBV5-1 and TRBJ2-3, with 7 bases that match TRBD2. Germline loops: CDR1 SGHRS, CDR2 YFSETQ. The CDR3 is 15 amino acids. V shed 2 bases and J 3 bases; nucleotides not matched to a gene: 6. The CDR3 bases are TGCGCCAGCAGCTTCAGCGGGGATCGGACAGATACGCAGTATTTT. Translated, it gives CASSFSGDRTDTQYF.

The V gene is TRBV5-6, the J gene TRBJ2-5; unclear D gene. V dropped 2 bases and J dropped 3 bases, with 8 bases sitting between them. Germline-derived CDR1 and CDR2 are SGHDT and YYEEEE. CDR3 size: 13 residues. CDR3 bases: TGTGCCAGCAGCTTATGGTACGAAGAGACCCAGTACTTC. The encoded protein is CASSLWYEETQYF.

The chain combines TRBV2 with TRBJ2-5; 9 nucleotides agree with TRBD1. The CDR3 is 13 amino acids. J lost 2 bases, V lost 6 bases, and 1 base had no gene match. Germline V gives CDR1 SNHLY, CDR2 FYNNEI. The chain's CDR3 is CASRGQGQETQYF. The DNA of the CDR3 is TGTGCCAGCAGGGGACAGGGACAAGAGACCCAGTACTTC.

This clone was observed a handful of times. The chain uses TRBV5-1 and TRBJ2-5, with 10 bases aligning to TRBD2. The CDR3 is 18 residues long. Germline V CDR1 and CDR2: SGHRS, YFSETQ. The V segment lost 3 bases and the J segment 4 bases; nucleotides outside the gene matches: 15. CDR3 sequence (DNA): TGCGCCAGCAGCTCTGGGAGGGCTAGCGGGGGACGGCGAGAGACCCAGTACTTC. Protein sequence: CASSSGRASGGRRETQYF. Complete variable domain (other parts from reference TRBV5-1 and TRBJ2-5): KAGVTQTPRYLIKTRGQQVTLSCSPISGHRSVSWYQQTPGQGLQFLFEYFSETQRNKGNFPGRFSGRQFSNSRSEMNVSTLELGDSALYLCASSSGRASGGRRETQYFGPGTRLLVL.

V and J are TRBV7-2 and TRBJ2-7, with D maybe TRBD1 (5 bases). The length of the CDR3 is 15 residues. Trimming stripped 1 base from V and 4 bases from J, with 14 bases between. The germline V gene encodes CDR1 SGHTA and CDR2 FQGNSA. CDR3 sequence reads: CASSLGEARVYEQYF. DNA for the CDR3: TGTGCCAGCAGCTTAGGCGAGGCCAGGGTGTACGAGCAGTACTTC.

The rearrangement joins TRBV27 to TRBJ2-3; tentative D call: TRBD1 (6 bases). V was trimmed by 5 bases and J by 1 base, leaving 16 bases between them. Germline V gives CDR1 MNHEY, CDR2 SMNVEV (reference sequence). The CDR3 has 16 amino acids. The CDR3 bases are TGTGCCAGCAGTCCGGTCTTGGGGGCCGGCACAGATACGCAGTATTTT. Translating it yields CASSPVLGAGTDTQYF.

The chain links TRBV5-1 to TRBJ1-2, with no clear D. Germline V lookup: CDR1 SGHRS, CDR2 YFSETQ. This CDR3 has 14 residues. The V gene lost 0 bases and the J gene lost 4 bases, with 10 bases spanning the gap. CDR3 sequence reads: CASSLENSAYGYTF. Here the CDR3 DNA reads TGCGCCAGCAGCTTGGAGAACAGTGCCTATGGCTACACCTTC.

V usage is TRBV6-1 and J usage is TRBJ1-2; possible D gene TRBD1, 6 bases. CDR1 and CDR2 (germline): MNHNS, SASEGT. The CDR3 sequence is 15 residues long. Trimming left V 2 bases short and J 6 bases short, with 16 bases between. CDR3 DNA: TGTGCCAGCAGTGAATACGGGCCAGGGGTCGATGGCTACACCTTC. It yields the protein CASSEYGPGVDGYTF.

The chain recombines TRBV7-2 with TRBJ2-5, with 7 bases fitting TRBD2. The CDR3 is 16 residues long. Germline loops: CDR1 SGHTA, CDR2 FQGNSA. J was trimmed by 1 base and V by 5 bases; bases with no gene match: 10. The CDR3 here is CASSLPPGGTQETQYF. The CDR3 nucleotides are TGTGCCAGCAGCCTCCCCCCGGGGGGTACCCAAGAGACCCAGTACTTC.

This chain connects TRBV9 to TRBJ1-4; 9 bases match TRBD1. Germline lookup yields CDR1 SGDLS and CDR2 YYNGEE. The CDR3 has 15 residues. V shed 3 bases and J 8 bases; nucleotides not matched to a gene: 8. CDR3 amino acids: CASSASGQGWEKLFF. CDR3 nucleotides: TGTGCCAGCAGCGCTTCAGGACAGGGGTGGGAAAAACTGTTTTTT. The whole variable domain, remainder taken from reference TRBV9 and TRBJ1-4, is DSGVTQTPKHLITATGQRVTLRCSPRSGDLSVYWYQQSLDQGLQFLIQYYNGEERAKGNILERFSAQQFPDLHSELNLSSLELGDSALYFCASSASGQGWEKLFFGSGTQLSVL.

The rearrangement joins TRBV29-1 to TRBJ1-1; maybe TRBD1 (6 bases). V was pared by 6 bases and J by 4 bases, with 9 bases between. Germline V CDR1 and CDR2: SQVTM, ANQGSEA. CDR3 length equals 11 residues. The CDR3, as DNA: TGCAGCGTCGACAGGAGCACTGAAGCTTTCTTT. Its translation: CSVDRSTEAFF.

In this sample, this clone turned up a few times. This chain uses TRBV6-5 with TRBJ2-5; a possible D gene is TRBD2 (7 bases). The DNA end is a closer match to TRBJ2-7, so the J assignment may be wrong. The germline CDR1 and CDR2 sequences are MNHEY and SVGAGI. The CDR3 has 15 amino acids. CDR3 sequence reads: CASQMGLGGGIEQYF. CDR3 nucleotide sequence: TGTGCCAGCCAGATGGGGCTGGGAGGGGGGATCGAGCAGTACTTC.

This clone was seen only a few times. The V call is TRBV4-3, the J call TRBJ1-2, with 9 bases aligning to TRBD1. Germline CDR1 LGHNA, CDR2 YSLEER. V lost 3 bases and J lost 9; bases outside the gene matches: 2. This CDR3 comprises 12 residues. The CDR3 bases are TGCGCCAGCAGCCAGACAGGGGGACGCTACACCTTC. It specifies CASSQTGGRYTF.

V usage is TRBV5-1 and J usage is TRBJ1-1; 8 nucleotides agree with TRBD1. Germline loops: CDR1 SGHRS, CDR2 YFSETQ. Trimming took 0 bases from V and 2 from J; bases not matched to a gene: 9. The CDR3 spans 17 residues. The CDR3 nucleotides read TGCGCCAGCAGCTTGGCCCCAATGGGACAGGCCAACACTGAAGCTTTCTTT. Protein: CASSLAPMGQANTEAFF.

The rearrangement uses TRBV30 and TRBJ1-6; possible D gene TRBD1, 5 bases. The CDR3 contains 14 residues. The germline V gene has CDR1 GTSNPN and CDR2 SVGIG (reference sequence). The CDR3 sequence is CAFRRGRLNSPLHF. CDR3 in DNA: TGTGCGTTTCGAAGGGGACGGCTTAATTCACCCCTCCACTTT. The complete variable domain, with remaining parts taken from reference TRBV30 and TRBJ1-6, reads SQTIHQWPATLVQPVGSPLSLECTVEGTSNPNLYWYRQAAGRGLQLLFYSVGIGQISSEVPQNLSASRPQDRQFILSSKKLLLSDSGFYLCAFRRGRLNSPLHFGNGTRLTVT.

This clone was seen a few times. The chain employs TRBV29-1 and TRBJ1-2; D remains ambiguous. Trimming stripped 7 bases from V and 0 bases from J, with 15 bases between. This CDR3 is built from 14 residues. CDR1 and CDR2 (germline): SQVTM, ANQGSEA. The chain's CDR3 is CSATGQLANYGYTF. Written as DNA, the CDR3 is TGCAGCGCCACCGGGCAGTTAGCTAACTATGGCTACACCTTC.

This clone was counted at least ten times. The chain employs TRBV11-2 and TRBJ1-1, with D perhaps TRBD1 (6 bases). Looked up from germline, CDR1 is SGHAT and CDR2 is FQNNGV. This CDR3 spans 13 amino acids. V was cut by 1 base and J by 11 bases, with 14 bases left in between. CDR3 DNA sequence: TGTGCCAGCAGCTTAGGGCCGGGACAAGAGGCTTTCTTT. Translating it yields CASSLGPGQEAFF.

V gene TRBV6-5 combines with J gene TRBJ2-7; the match to TRBD1 covers 7 bases. Germline CDR1 is MNHEY and CDR2 is SVGAGI. This CDR3 has 13 residues. The trim removed 10 bases at V and 1 base at J, leaving 7 bases unmatched. The CDR3 DNA is TGTGCCACCTCGACAGGGATGTCCTACGAGCAGTACTTC. It specifies CATSTGMSYEQYF.

This clone was recorded a few times. The junction and the germline gene differ at one end; a read error may be behind it. V gene TRBV10-3 combines with J gene TRBJ1-1; TRBD1 matches at 9 bases. This CDR3 has 15 residues. Germline CDR1 ENHRY, CDR2 SYGVKD. CDR3 sequence: CASSYPGQGYTEAFF. The CDR3 DNA follows: TGTGCCAGCAGTTACCCGGGACAGGGATACACTGAAGCTTTCTTT.

The rearrangement joins TRBV5-4 to TRBJ2-1, with 11 positions matching TRBD1. The germline V gene encodes CDR1 SGHNT and CDR2 YYREEE (reference sequence). This CDR3 contains 15 residues. J gave up 3 bases and V 4 bases, and 3 bases lay outside the gene matches. DNA of the CDR3: TGTGCCAGCAGCGGACAGGGGGCTCACTACAATGAGCAGTTCTTC. Protein product: CASSGQGAHYNEQFF.